This T cell receptor (beta chain) was obtained from a study of shared clonotypes between healthy human individuals. Study-wide context: The study drew on a couple of women and three men aged 18 to 49 as donors.

TCRdb's table, derived via immunoSEQ multiplex PCR, lists solely in-frame clones and lacks some. The sample includes millions of clones, approximately 92% of them seen just once. A note on this clone: Its specificity is unknown.

General study findings and limits: The authors expected sequencing depth to affect clonotype sharing among donors.

The sequence came from a man younger than 35 in good health. Sample: naive CD4+ T cells sorted from blood. Subset meaning: CD45RA+ positively selected.

The CDR3 bases are TGTGCCAGCTCACTGAGGGACAACGGAAGCCAGCAGTACTTC. This translates into CASSLRDNGSQQYF. The rearrangement links TRBV18 to TRBJ2-7; the D gene is possibly TRBD1 (6 bases). V was pared by 4 bases and J by 8 bases, with 18 bases between. The germline CDR1 and CDR2 sequences are KGHSH and LQKENI. The CDR3 loop spans 14 amino acids.